The rows below give T cell receptor beta chains drawn from one sample of a study of cytomegalovirus exposure and HLA in healthy donors. Clones were sequenced by immunoSEQ multiplex PCR, and TCRdb holds only the in-frame ones, with some missing. The table lists roughly 31,000 clones. Sequencing was done on a sample of PBMCs. The receptors shown here come from a man aged 30-40 years in good health and CMV-seronegative. The CDR3 runs from the conserved cysteine through the conserved F or W. A D gene is named only where the DNA matches it firmly. Where a row states a size, it is once, few, many or the class of an expanded clone; other rows omit it.

v_call	j_call	d_call	clone_size	cdr3_nt	cdr3_aa
TRBV5-1	TRBJ2-3	.	.	TGCGCCAGCAGCTTGGCTGGGCAGCGCACAGATACGCAGTATTTT	CASSLAGQRTDTQYF
TRBV4-2	TRBJ1-4	.	.	TGTGCCAGCAGCCAAGACCCCTCAACTAATGAAAAACTGTTTTTT	CASSQDPSTNEKLFF
TRBV4-3	TRBJ1-2	.	.	TGCGCCAGCAGCCAAGTCTACGGCTATGGCTACACCTTC	CASSQVYGYGYTF
TRBV7-2	TRBJ1-1	TRBD1	.	TGTGCCAGCAGCGCGCAGGGGGCGGCTGAAGCTTTCTTT	CASSAQGAAEAFF
TRBV20-1	TRBJ1-1	.	.	TGCAGTGCCCCTTTAACGGGGAACGCTTTCTTT	CSAPLTGNAFF
TRBV28	TRBJ1-5	TRBD1	.	TGTGCCAGCAGCCCTGGACAGGGGTATCAGCCCCAGCATTTT	CASSPGQGYQPQHF
TRBV18	TRBJ1-1	.	.	TGTGCCAGCTCACCACCAGGTTCAGGGCTGAACACTGAAGCTTTCTTT	CASSPPGSGLNTEAFF
TRBV19	TRBJ1-2	TRBD1	.	TGTGCCAGTCGCCAGTACAGGGGCACAAACTATGGCTACACCTTC	CASRQYRGTNYGYTF
TRBV5-1	TRBJ2-3	.	.	TGCGCCAGCAGCTCGCTTTCGACAGGCGTCAGCACAGATACGCAGTATTTT	CASSSLSTGVSTDTQYF
TRBV29-1	TRBJ1-5	TRBD1	.	TGCAGCGGTGGACAGGGGCCAGGTCAGCCCCAGCATTTT	CSGGQGPGQPQHF
TRBV25-1	TRBJ2-1	TRBD2	.	TGTGCCAGCAGTGAGTCTAAACTAGCGGGGGCAGCTGGCAATGAGCAGTTCTTC	CASSESKLAGAAGNEQFF
TRBV11-1	TRBJ1-2	.	.	TGTGCCAGCAGCTTAGGGCGGGACTATGGCTACACCTTC	CASSLGRDYGYTF
TRBV2	TRBJ1-2	TRBD1	.	TGTGCCAGCAGTGGGACAGGGGGTGGTAACTATGGCTACACCTTC	CASSGTGGGNYGYTF
TRBV27	TRBJ1-3	.	.	TGTGCCAGCAGTTTATTGGCGGACTCTGGAAACACCATATATTTT	CASSLLADSGNTIYF
TRBV7-8	TRBJ2-7	TRBD2	.	TGTGCCAGCAGCTTATATGGACTAGCGGGGGGGGAGGAGTACTTC	CASSLYGLAGGEEYF
TRBV18	TRBJ2-7	TRBD2	.	TGTGCCAGCTCACCGCGGGAGAGTTCCTACGAGCAGTACTTC	CASSPRESSYEQYF
TRBV7-9	TRBJ2-5	TRBD2	.	TGTGCCAGCAGCGGGGGAGGGGTTCTTGAGACCCAGTACTTC	CASSGGGVLETQYF
TRBV5-1	TRBJ2-7	.	.	TGCGCCAGCAGCGCAAAACAGGGTTGGTACGAGCAGTACTTC	CASSAKQGWYEQYF
TRBV5-1	TRBJ2-1	.	.	TGCGCCAGCAGCTTGTATTCTAGCTCCTACAATGAGCAGTTCTTC	CASSLYSSSYNEQFF
TRBV10-3	TRBJ1-3	TRBD1	.	TGTGCCACCCTAATCGGACAGGCCGACACCATATATTTT	CATLIGQADTIYF
TRBV5-1	TRBJ2-5	TRBD1	.	TGCGCCAGCAGCCGGGACAGCCTTGGGGAGACCCAGTACTTC	CASSRDSLGETQYF
TRBV2	TRBJ1-1	TRBD1	.	TGTGCCAGCAGTGGATGGGACAGGGAGGAAGCTTTCTTT	CASSGWDREEAFF
TRBV7-9	TRBJ1-2	.	.	.	CASAFGPGGYTF
TRBV7-9	TRBJ1-5	.	.	TGTGCCAGCAGCTCACAGGGATCTGAACAGCCCCAGCATTTT	CASSSQGSEQPQHF
TRBV7-4	TRBJ1-4	TRBD1	.	TGTGCCAGCAGCTTAGGGACAGGGGTGGTAGATGAAAAACTGTTTTTT	CASSLGTGVVDEKLFF
TRBV4-2	TRBJ1-1	.	.	TGTGCCAGCAGCCACCTAGGGCAGGGCGAAGCTTTCTTT	CASSHLGQGEAFF
TRBV11-3	TRBJ2-1	.	.	TGTGCCAGCAGCCCCCGGGCCTACAATGAGCAGTTCTTC	CASSPRAYNEQFF
TRBV6-5	TRBJ2-7	TRBD2	.	TGTGCCAGCAGTTACTCGACTAGCGGGTCCTACGAGCAGTACTTC	CASSYSTSGSYEQYF
TRBV7-9	TRBJ2-7	TRBD2	.	TGTGCCAGCAGTTTTCGCCCGGGACTGGCGGGAGTAGACGAGCAGTACTTC	CASSFRPGLAGVDEQYF
TRBV25-1	TRBJ2-3	TRBD2	.	TGTGCCAGCAGTGAATGGCTAGCGGGGAGGGAAGATACGCAGTATTTT	CASSEWLAGREDTQYF
TRBV6-6	TRBJ1-2	.	.	TGTGCCAGCAGTCCAGGGACTAACTATGGCTACACCTTC	CASSPGTNYGYTF
TRBV4-3	TRBJ2-3	TRBD2	.	TGCGCCAGCAGCCAAGATTTATCGGGGGGACCCACAGATACGCAGTATTTT	CASSQDLSGGPTDTQYF
TRBV15	TRBJ2-7	TRBD1	.	TGTGCCACCAGCTTCCGACAGGGGGACGAGCAGTACTTC	CATSFRQGDEQYF
TRBV19	TRBJ1-6	.	.	TGTGCCAGTAGCAAGGAGGGACCCCTCCACTTT	CASSKEGPLHF
TRBV10-3	TRBJ1-2	TRBD1	.	TGTGCCATCAGTGAGGCCGGGACAGCCTATGGCTACACCTTC	CAISEAGTAYGYTF
TRBV27	TRBJ1-4	.	.	TGTGCCAGCACTTCGGACAGCTATAATGAAAAACTGTTTTTT	CASTSDSYNEKLFF
TRBV2	TRBJ2-5	.	.	TGTGCCAGCAGTGAAGGAGGGGGTAAGCAAGAGACCCAGTACTTC	CASSEGGGKQETQYF
TRBV2	TRBJ2-7	TRBD1	.	TGTGCCACCTTTTCCCGGGACAGGGGTTTCGACGAGCAGTACTTC	CATFSRDRGFDEQYF
TRBV18	TRBJ2-7	.	.	TGTGCCAGCTCTCCAACTAGTTCTCACGAGCAGTACTTC	CASSPTSSHEQYF
TRBV18	TRBJ2-7	TRBD1	.	TGTGCCAGCTCACCTGCGGGACAGGGCCGCGAGCAGTACTTC	CASSPAGQGREQYF
TRBV28	TRBJ1-1	.	.	TGTGCCAGTACAGGGCTGGGAGCTTTCTTT	CASTGLGAFF
TRBV7-9	TRBJ2-3	TRBD2	.	TGTGCCAGCAGCTCGTCCCTGTGGCGCGGGAGGGACACAGATACGCAGTATTTT	CASSSSLWRGRDTDTQYF
TRBV5-6	TRBJ2-5	TRBD1	.	TGTGCCAGCAGCTTGCTACAGGGGGCTATAAGCACGGGGAAGACCCAGTACTTC	CASSLLQGAISTGKTQYF
TRBV5-5	TRBJ1-2	.	.	TGTGCCAGCAGCCGGACAGAGACTGACTATGGCTACACCTTC	CASSRTETDYGYTF
TRBV27	TRBJ1-2	.	.	TGTGCCAGCAGTTTAGGGAGCCACTATGGCTACACCTTC	CASSLGSHYGYTF
TRBV30	TRBJ1-3	.	.	TGTGCCTGGAGTTCAACTTCGAGGGACACCATATATTTT	CAWSSTSRDTIYF
TRBV19	TRBJ1-4	TRBD1	.	TGTGCCAGTAGTATTCACGGACAGGTTGGCGAAAAACTGTTTTTT	CASSIHGQVGEKLFF
TRBV6-1	TRBJ2-6	.	medium-sized	TGTGCCAGCAGTGAAGCCAGCTCTGGGGCCAACGTCCTGACTTTC	CASSEASSGANVLTF
TRBV30	TRBJ2-5	.	.	TGTGCCTGGAATAGTCTGGTTCGTCGGGGGACCCAGTACTTC	CAWNSLVRRGTQYF